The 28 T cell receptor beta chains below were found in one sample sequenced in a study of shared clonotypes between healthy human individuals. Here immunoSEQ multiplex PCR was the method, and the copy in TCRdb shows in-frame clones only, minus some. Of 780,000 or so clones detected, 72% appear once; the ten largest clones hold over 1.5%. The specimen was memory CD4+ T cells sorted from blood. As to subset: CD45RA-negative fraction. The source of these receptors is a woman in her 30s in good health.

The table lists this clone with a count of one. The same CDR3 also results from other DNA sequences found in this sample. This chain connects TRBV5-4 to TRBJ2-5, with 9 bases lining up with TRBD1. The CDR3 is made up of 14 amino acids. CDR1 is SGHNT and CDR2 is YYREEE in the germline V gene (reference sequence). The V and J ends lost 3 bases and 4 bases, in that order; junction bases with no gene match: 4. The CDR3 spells CASSSRQGGETQYF. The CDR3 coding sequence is TGTGCCAGCAGCTCACGACAGGGGGGAGAGACCCAGTACTTC.

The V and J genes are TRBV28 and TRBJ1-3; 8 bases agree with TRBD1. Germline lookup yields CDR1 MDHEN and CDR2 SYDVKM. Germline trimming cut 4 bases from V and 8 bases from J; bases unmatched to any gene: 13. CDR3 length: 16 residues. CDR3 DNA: TGTGCCAGCAGTTCCCCTCGACAGGGGATGGGTGACACCATATATTTT. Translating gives CASSSPRQGMGDTIYF.

The CDR3 sequence is CASSSLWTEKEGNQPQHF. For the CDR3, the DNA is TGTGCCAGCAGCTCTCTCTGGACAGAGAAAGAAGGCAATCAGCCCCAGCATTTT. V is TRBV7-8 and J is TRBJ1-5, with D possibly TRBD1 on 6 matching bases. Trimming pared 4 bases from V and 2 bases from J, leaving 21 bases between. The CDR3 totals 18 residues. Germline values: CDR1 SGHVS, CDR2 FQNEAQ.

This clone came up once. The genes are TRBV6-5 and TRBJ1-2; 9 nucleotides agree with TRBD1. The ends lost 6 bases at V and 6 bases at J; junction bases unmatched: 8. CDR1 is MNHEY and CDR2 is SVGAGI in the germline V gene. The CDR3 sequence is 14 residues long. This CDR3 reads CASRKQGAEHGYTF. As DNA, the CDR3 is TGTGCCAGCAGAAAACAGGGGGCGGAACATGGCTACACCTTC.

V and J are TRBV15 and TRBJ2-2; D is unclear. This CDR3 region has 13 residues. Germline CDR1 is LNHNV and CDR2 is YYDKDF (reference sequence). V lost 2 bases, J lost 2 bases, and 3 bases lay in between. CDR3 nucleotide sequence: TGTGCCACCAGCAGACCTAACACCGGGGAGCTGTTTTTT. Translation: CATSRPNTGELFF. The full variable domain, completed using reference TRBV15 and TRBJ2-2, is DAMVIQNPRYQVTQFGKPVTLSCSQTLNHNVMYWYQQKSSQAPKLLFHYYDKDFNNEADTPDNFQSRRPNTSFCFLDIRSPGLGDTAMYLCATSRPNTGELFFGEGSRLTVL.

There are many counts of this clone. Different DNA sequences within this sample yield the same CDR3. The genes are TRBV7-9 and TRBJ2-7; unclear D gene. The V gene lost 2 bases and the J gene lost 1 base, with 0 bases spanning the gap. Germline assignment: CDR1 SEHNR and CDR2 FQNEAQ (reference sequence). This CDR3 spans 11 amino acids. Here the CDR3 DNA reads TGTGCCAGCAGCTTATCCTACGAGCAGTACTTC. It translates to CASSLSYEQYF.

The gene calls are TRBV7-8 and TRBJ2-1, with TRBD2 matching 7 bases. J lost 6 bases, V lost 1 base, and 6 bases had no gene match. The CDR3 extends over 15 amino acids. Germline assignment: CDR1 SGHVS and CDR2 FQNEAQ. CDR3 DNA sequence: TGTGCCAGCAGCTTAGGAATCGGGAGGATCAATGAGCAGTTCTTC. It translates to CASSLGIGRINEQFF.

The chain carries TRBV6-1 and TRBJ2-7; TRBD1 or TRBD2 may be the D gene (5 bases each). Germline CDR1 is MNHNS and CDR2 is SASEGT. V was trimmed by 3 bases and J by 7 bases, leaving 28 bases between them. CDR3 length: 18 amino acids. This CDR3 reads CASSDAALSVVGREEQYF. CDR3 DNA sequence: TGTGCCAGCAGTGACGCCGCCCTTTCAGTGGTGGGCAGGGAGGAGCAGTACTTC.

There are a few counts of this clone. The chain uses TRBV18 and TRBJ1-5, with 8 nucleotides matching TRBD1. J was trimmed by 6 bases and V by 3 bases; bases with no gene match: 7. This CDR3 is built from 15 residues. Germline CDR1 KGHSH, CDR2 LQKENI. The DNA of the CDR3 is TGTGCCAGCTCACCGGGGCAGGGGGCCCGTCAGCCCCAGCATTTT. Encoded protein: CASSPGQGARQPQHF. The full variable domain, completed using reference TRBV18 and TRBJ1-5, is NAGVMQNPRHLVRRRGQEARLRCSPMKGHSHVYWYRQLPEEGLKFMVYLQKENIIDESGMPKERFSAEFPKEGPSILRIQQVVRGDSAAYFCASSPGQGARQPQHFGDGTRLSIL.

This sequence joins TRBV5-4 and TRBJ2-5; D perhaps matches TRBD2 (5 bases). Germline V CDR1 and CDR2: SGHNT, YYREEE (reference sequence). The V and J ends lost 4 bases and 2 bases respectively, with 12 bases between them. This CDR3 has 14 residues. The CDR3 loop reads CASSRESAQETQYF. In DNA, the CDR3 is TGTGCCAGCAGCCGGGAATCAGCTCAAGAGACCCAGTACTTC. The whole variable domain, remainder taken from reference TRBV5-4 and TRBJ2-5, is ETGVTQSPTHLIKTRGQQVTLRCSSQSGHNTVSWYQQALGQGPQFIFQYYREEENGRGNFPPRFSGLQFPNYSSELNVNALELDDSALYLCASSRESAQETQYFGPGTRLLVL.

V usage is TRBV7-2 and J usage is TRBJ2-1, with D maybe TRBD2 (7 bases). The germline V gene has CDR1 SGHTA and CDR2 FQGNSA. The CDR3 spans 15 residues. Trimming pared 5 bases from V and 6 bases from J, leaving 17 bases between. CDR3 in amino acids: CASSPEGGVANEQFF. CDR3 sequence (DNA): TGTGCCAGCAGCCCTGAAGGGGGGGTGGCCAATGAGCAGTTCTTC.

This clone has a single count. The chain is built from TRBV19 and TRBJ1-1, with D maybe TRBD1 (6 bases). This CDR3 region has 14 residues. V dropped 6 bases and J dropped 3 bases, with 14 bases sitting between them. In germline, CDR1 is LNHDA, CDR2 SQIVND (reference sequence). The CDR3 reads CASRSQGIDTEAFF. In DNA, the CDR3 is TGTGCCAGTAGGAGTCAGGGGATCGACACTGAAGCTTTCTTT. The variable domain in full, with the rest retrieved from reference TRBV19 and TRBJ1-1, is DGGITQSPKYLFRKEGQNVTLSCEQNLNHDAMYWYRQDPGQGLRLIYYSQIVNDFQKGDIAEGYSVSREKKESFPLTVTSAQKNPTAFYLCASRSQGIDTEAFFGQGTRLTVV.

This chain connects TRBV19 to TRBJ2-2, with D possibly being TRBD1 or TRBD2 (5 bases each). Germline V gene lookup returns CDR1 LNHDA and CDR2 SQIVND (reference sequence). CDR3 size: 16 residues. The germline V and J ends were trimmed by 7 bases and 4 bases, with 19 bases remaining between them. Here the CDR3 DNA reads TGTGCCAGTACCAGTCCAGGGAGAGGAGGCACCGGGGAGCTGTTTTTT. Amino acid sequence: CASTSPGRGGTGELFF.

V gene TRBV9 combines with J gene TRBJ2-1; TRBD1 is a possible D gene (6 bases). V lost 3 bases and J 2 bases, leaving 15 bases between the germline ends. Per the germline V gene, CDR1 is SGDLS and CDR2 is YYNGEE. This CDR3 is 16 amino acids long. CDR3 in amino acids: CASSAPGTPPYNEQFF. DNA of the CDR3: TGTGCCAGCAGCGCCCCCGGGACACCCCCCTACAATGAGCAGTTCTTC.

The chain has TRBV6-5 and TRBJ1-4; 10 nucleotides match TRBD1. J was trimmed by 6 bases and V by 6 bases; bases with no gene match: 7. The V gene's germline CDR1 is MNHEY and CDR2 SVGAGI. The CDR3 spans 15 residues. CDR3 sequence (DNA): TGTGCCAGCAGGGCTGACAGGGGGCTGGATGAAAAACTGTTTTTT. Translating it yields CASRADRGLDEKLFF.

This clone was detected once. CDR3 DNA: TGTGCCAGCAGTTATATCCAGGCAACAGATACGCAGTATTTT. Its translation: CASSYIQATDTQYF. The chain uses TRBV6-5 and TRBJ2-3; D gene uncertain. V lost 3 bases, J lost 3 bases, and 10 bases lay in between. CDR1 is MNHEY and CDR2 is SVGAGI in the germline V gene. This CDR3 is 14 amino acids long.

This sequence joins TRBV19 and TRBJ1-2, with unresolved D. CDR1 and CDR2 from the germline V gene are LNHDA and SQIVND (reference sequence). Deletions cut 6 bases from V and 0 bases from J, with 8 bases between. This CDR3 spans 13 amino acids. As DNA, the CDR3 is TGTGCCAGTAGGAACCGCACTAACTATGGCTACACCTTC. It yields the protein CASRNRTNYGYTF.

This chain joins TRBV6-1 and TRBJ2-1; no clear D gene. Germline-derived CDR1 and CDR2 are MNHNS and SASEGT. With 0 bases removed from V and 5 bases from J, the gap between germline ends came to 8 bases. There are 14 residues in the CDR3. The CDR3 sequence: CASSEAGLNNEQFF. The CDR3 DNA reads TGTGCCAGCAGTGAAGCGGGGTTGAACAATGAGCAGTTCTTC.

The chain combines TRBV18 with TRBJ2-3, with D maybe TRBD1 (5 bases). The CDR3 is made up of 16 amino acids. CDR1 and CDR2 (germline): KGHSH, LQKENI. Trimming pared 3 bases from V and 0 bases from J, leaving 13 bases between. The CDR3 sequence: CASSPRQKTSTDTQYF. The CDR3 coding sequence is TGTGCCAGCTCACCCAGACAGAAAACTAGCACAGATACGCAGTATTTT.

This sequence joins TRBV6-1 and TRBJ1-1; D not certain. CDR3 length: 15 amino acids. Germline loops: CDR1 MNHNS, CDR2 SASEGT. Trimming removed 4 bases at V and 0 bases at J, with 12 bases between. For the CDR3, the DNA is TGTGCCAGCAGTGTCGACTGGGGTATGAACACTGAAGCTTTCTTT. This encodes CASSVDWGMNTEAFF.

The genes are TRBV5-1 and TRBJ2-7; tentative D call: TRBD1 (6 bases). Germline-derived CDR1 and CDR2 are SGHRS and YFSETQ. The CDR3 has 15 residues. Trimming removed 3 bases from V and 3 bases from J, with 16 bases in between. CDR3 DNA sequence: TGCGCCAGCAGCTCGACCGGGACAACCTACTACGAGCAGTACTTC. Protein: CASSSTGTTYYEQYF.

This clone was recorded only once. Here the CDR3 reads CAISKGLAELAKNIQYF. DNA for the CDR3: TGTGCCATCAGTAAGGGACTAGCGGAATTAGCCAAAAACATTCAGTACTTC. The genes are TRBV10-3 and TRBJ2-4, with 11 bases lining up with TRBD2. CDR1 is ENHRY, CDR2 SYGVKD, per germline. The CDR3 is 17 residues long. After removal of 5 bases from V and 0 bases from J, the junction contained 6 bases not matched to a gene.

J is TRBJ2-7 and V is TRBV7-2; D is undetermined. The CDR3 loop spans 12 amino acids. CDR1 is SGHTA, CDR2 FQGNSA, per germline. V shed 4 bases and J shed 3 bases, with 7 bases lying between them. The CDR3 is CASSSNIYEQYF. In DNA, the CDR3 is TGTGCCAGCAGCTCTAACATCTACGAGCAGTACTTC. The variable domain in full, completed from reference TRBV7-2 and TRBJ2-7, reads GAGVSQSPSNKVTEKGKDVELRCDPISGHTALYWYRQSLGQGLEFLIYFQGNSAPDKSGLPSDRFSAERTGGSVSTLTIQRTQQEDSAVYLCASSSNIYEQYFGPGTRLTVT.

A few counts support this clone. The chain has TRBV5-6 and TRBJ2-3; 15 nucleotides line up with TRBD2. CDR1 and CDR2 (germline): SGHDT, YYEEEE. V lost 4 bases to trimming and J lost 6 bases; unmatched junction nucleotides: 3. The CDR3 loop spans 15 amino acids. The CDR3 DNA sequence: TGTGCCAGCAGCCCCGGGACTAGCGGGAGGGATACGCAGTATTTT. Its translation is CASSPGTSGRDTQYF.

CDR3 protein: CAISEGQSYTEAFF. CDR3 in DNA: TGTGCCATCAGTGAGGGACAGAGCTACACTGAAGCTTTCTTT. V gene TRBV10-3 combines with J gene TRBJ1-1; tentatively, D is TRBD1 (6 bases). This CDR3 has 14 amino acids. Germline V gene sequence: CDR1 ENHRY, CDR2 SYGVKD. The germline V and J ends were trimmed by 2 bases and 3 bases, with 10 bases remaining between them.

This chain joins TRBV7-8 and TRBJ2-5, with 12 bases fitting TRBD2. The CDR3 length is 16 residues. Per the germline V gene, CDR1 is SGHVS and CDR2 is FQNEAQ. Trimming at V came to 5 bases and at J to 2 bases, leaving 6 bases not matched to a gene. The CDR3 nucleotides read TGTGCCAGCAGCCAATACGGACTAGCGGGACAAGAGACCCAGTACTTC. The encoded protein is CASSQYGLAGQETQYF.

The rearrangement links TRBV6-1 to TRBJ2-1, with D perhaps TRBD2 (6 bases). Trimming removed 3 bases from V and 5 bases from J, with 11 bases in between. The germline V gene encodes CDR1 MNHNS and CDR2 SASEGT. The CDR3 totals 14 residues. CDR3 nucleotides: TGTGCCAGCAGTGAGGGGCGGGGCAACAATGAGCAGTTCTTC. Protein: CASSEGRGNNEQFF.

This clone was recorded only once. The CDR3 region has the DNA TGTGCCAGCAGCGCGCAGGTGGGGGCGAGGGCCGAGCAGTACTTC. It encodes CASSAQVGARAEQYF. V and J are TRBV7-6 and TRBJ2-7; D is perhaps TRBD1 (6 bases). The CDR3 loop spans 15 amino acids. Germline assignment: CDR1 SGHVS and CDR2 FNYEAQ. Trimming took 5 bases from V and 6 from J, leaving 20 bases between them.